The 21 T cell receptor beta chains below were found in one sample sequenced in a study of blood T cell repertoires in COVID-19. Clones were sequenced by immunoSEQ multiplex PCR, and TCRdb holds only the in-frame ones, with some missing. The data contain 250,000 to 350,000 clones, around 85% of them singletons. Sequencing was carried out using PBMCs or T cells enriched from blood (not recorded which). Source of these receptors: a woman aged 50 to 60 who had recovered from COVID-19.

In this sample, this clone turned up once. The CDR3 bases are TGTGCCAGCAGCCAAGTAGAAAGTGAGCAGTTCTTC. Protein product: CASSQVESEQFF. The chain has TRBV3-1 (or the pseudogene TRBV3-2) and TRBJ2-1; unclear D gene. Germline assignment: CDR1 LGHDT and CDR2 YNNKEL (reference sequence). Trimming took 1 base from V and 9 from J, leaving 7 bases between them. The CDR3 covers 12 residues.

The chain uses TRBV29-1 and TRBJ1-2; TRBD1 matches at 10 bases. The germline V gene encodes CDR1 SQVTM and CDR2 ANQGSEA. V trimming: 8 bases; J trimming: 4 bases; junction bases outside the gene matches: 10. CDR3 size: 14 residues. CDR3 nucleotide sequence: TGCAGCACAAGGAGGGGACAGGGGAGCTATGGCTACACCTTC. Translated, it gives CSTRRGQGSYGYTF.

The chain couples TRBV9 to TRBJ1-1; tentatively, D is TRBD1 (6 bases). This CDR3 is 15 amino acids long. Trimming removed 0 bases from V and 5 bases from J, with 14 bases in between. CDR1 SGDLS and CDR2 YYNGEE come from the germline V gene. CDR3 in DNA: TGTGCCAGCAGCGTAGGCTACAGGGCTGGGACTGAAGCTTTCTTT. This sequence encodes CASSVGYRAGTEAFF.

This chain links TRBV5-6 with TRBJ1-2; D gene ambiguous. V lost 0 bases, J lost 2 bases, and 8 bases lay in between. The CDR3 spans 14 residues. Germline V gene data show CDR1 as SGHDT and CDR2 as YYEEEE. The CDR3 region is CASSLGSENYGYTF. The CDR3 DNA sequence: TGTGCCAGCAGCTTGGGGTCAGAAAACTATGGCTACACCTTC.

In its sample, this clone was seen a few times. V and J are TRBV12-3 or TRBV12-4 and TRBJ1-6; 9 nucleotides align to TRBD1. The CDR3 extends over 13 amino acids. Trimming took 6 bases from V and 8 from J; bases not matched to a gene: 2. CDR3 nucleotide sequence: TGTGCCAGCAGCCGGACAGGGGATTCACCCCTCCACTTT. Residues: CASSRTGDSPLHF.

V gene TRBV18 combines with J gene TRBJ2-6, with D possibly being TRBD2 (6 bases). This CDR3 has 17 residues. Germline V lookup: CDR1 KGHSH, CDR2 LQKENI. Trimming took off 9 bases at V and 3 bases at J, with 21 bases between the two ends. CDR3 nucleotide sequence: TGTGCCAGTTCCAGAGGAGGGAACTCAGGTGGGGCCAACGTCCTGACTTTC. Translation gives CASSRGGNSGGANVLTF.

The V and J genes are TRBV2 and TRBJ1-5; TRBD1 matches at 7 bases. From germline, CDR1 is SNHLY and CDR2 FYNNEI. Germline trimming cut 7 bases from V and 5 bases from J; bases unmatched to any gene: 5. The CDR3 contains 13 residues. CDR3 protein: CASTWTGDQPQHF. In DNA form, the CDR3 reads TGTGCCAGCACCTGGACAGGCGATCAGCCCCAGCATTTT.

The DNA of the CDR3 is TGTGCCACCAGCCATTCTAGCGGGGGGCACAATGAGCAGTTCTTC. This encodes CATSHSSGGHNEQFF. The V gene is TRBV24-1, the J gene TRBJ2-1, with 11 nucleotides matching TRBD2. The CDR3 sequence is 15 residues long. Per germline, CDR1 KGHDR and CDR2 SFDVKD. V lost 7 bases and J lost 5; bases outside the gene matches: 6.

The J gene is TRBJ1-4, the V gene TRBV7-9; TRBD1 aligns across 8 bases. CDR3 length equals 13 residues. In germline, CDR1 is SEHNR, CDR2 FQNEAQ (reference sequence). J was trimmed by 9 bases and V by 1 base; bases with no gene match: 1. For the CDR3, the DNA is TGTGCCAGCAGCTTAGGACAGGGGCAAAAACTGTTTTTT. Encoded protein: CASSLGQGQKLFF.

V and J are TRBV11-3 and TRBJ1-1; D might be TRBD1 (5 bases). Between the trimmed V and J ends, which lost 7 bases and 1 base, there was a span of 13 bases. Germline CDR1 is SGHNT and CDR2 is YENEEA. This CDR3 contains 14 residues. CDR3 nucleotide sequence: TGTGCCAGCAACGACAGAAGGAAGAACACTGAAGCTTTCTTT. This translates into CASNDRRKNTEAFF.

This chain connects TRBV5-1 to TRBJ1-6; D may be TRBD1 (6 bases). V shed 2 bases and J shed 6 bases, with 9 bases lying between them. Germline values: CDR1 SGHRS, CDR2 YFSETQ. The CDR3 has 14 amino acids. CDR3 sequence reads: CASSLQGSNSPLHF. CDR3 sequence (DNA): TGCGCCAGCAGCTTACAGGGTTCTAATTCACCCCTCCACTTT.

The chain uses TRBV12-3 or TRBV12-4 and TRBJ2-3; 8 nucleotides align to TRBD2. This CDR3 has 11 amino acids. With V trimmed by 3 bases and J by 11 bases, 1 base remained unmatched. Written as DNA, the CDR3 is TGTGCCAGCAGTTTTAGCGGGGAGCAGTATTTT. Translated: CASSFSGEQYF.

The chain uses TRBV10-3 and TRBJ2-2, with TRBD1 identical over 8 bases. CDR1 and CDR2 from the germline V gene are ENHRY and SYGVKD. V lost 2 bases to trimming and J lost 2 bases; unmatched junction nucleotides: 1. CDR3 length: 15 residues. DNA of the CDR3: TGTGCCATCAGTGAGGGGACAGGCAACACCGGGGAGCTGTTTTTT. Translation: CAISEGTGNTGELFF.

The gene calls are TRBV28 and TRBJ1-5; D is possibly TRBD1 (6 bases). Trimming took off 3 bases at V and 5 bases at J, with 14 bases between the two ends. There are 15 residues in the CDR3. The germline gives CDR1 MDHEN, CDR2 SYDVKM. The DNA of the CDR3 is TGTGCCAGCAGTTTTGCAGATACAGGGTATCAGCCCCAGCATTTT. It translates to CASSFADTGYQPQHF.

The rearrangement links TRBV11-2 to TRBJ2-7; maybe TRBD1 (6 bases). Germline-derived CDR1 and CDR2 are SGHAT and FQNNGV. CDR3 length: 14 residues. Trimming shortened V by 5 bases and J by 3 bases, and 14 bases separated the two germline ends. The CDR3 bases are TGTGCCAGCAGCCCATCGGACAGTGACTACGAGCAGTACTTC. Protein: CASSPSDSDYEQYF.

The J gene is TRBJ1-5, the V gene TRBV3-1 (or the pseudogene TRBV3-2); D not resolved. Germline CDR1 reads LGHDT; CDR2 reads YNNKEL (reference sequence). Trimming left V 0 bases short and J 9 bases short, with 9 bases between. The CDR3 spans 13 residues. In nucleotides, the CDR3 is TGTGCCAGCAGCCAAGATCTGGCCCGGCCCCAGCATTTT. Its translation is CASSQDLARPQHF.

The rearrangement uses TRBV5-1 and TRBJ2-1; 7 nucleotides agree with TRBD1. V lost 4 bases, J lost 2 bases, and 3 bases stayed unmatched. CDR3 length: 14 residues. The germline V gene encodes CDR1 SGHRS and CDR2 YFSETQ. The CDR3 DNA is TGCGCCAGCAGCGGGGACAGCCCCTACAATGAGCAGTTCTTC. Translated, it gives CASSGDSPYNEQFF.

In DNA form, the CDR3 reads TGCAGCGTTTCAGAGAACACCGGGGAGCTGTTTTTT. Residues: CSVSENTGELFF. The chain has TRBV29-1 and TRBJ2-2; no definite D call. V gave up 5 bases and J gave up 1 base, with 5 bases separating them. The germline V gene has CDR1 SQVTM and CDR2 ANQGSEA. This CDR3 spans 12 amino acids.

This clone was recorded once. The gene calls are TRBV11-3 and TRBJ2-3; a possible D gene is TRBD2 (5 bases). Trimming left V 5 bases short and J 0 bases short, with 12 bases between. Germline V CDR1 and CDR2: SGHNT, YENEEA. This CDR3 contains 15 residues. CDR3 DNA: TGTGCCAGCAGCCAAGGACGGACTAGCACAGATACGCAGTATTTT. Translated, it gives CASSQGRTSTDTQYF.

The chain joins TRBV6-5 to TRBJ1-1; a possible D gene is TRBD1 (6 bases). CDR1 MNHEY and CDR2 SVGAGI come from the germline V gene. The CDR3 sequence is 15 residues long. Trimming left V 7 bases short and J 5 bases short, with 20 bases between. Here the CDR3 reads CASKTGGRGITEAFF. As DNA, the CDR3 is TGTGCCAGCAAAACGGGGGGCAGGGGTATAACTGAAGCTTTCTTT.

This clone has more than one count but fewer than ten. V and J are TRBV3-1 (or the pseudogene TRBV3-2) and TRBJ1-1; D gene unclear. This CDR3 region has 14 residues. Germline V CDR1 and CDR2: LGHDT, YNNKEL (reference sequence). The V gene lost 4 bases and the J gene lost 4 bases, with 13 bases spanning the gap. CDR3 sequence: CASSPAMGGTEAFF. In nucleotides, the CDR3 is TGTGCCAGCAGCCCCGCCATGGGAGGCACTGAAGCTTTCTTT.